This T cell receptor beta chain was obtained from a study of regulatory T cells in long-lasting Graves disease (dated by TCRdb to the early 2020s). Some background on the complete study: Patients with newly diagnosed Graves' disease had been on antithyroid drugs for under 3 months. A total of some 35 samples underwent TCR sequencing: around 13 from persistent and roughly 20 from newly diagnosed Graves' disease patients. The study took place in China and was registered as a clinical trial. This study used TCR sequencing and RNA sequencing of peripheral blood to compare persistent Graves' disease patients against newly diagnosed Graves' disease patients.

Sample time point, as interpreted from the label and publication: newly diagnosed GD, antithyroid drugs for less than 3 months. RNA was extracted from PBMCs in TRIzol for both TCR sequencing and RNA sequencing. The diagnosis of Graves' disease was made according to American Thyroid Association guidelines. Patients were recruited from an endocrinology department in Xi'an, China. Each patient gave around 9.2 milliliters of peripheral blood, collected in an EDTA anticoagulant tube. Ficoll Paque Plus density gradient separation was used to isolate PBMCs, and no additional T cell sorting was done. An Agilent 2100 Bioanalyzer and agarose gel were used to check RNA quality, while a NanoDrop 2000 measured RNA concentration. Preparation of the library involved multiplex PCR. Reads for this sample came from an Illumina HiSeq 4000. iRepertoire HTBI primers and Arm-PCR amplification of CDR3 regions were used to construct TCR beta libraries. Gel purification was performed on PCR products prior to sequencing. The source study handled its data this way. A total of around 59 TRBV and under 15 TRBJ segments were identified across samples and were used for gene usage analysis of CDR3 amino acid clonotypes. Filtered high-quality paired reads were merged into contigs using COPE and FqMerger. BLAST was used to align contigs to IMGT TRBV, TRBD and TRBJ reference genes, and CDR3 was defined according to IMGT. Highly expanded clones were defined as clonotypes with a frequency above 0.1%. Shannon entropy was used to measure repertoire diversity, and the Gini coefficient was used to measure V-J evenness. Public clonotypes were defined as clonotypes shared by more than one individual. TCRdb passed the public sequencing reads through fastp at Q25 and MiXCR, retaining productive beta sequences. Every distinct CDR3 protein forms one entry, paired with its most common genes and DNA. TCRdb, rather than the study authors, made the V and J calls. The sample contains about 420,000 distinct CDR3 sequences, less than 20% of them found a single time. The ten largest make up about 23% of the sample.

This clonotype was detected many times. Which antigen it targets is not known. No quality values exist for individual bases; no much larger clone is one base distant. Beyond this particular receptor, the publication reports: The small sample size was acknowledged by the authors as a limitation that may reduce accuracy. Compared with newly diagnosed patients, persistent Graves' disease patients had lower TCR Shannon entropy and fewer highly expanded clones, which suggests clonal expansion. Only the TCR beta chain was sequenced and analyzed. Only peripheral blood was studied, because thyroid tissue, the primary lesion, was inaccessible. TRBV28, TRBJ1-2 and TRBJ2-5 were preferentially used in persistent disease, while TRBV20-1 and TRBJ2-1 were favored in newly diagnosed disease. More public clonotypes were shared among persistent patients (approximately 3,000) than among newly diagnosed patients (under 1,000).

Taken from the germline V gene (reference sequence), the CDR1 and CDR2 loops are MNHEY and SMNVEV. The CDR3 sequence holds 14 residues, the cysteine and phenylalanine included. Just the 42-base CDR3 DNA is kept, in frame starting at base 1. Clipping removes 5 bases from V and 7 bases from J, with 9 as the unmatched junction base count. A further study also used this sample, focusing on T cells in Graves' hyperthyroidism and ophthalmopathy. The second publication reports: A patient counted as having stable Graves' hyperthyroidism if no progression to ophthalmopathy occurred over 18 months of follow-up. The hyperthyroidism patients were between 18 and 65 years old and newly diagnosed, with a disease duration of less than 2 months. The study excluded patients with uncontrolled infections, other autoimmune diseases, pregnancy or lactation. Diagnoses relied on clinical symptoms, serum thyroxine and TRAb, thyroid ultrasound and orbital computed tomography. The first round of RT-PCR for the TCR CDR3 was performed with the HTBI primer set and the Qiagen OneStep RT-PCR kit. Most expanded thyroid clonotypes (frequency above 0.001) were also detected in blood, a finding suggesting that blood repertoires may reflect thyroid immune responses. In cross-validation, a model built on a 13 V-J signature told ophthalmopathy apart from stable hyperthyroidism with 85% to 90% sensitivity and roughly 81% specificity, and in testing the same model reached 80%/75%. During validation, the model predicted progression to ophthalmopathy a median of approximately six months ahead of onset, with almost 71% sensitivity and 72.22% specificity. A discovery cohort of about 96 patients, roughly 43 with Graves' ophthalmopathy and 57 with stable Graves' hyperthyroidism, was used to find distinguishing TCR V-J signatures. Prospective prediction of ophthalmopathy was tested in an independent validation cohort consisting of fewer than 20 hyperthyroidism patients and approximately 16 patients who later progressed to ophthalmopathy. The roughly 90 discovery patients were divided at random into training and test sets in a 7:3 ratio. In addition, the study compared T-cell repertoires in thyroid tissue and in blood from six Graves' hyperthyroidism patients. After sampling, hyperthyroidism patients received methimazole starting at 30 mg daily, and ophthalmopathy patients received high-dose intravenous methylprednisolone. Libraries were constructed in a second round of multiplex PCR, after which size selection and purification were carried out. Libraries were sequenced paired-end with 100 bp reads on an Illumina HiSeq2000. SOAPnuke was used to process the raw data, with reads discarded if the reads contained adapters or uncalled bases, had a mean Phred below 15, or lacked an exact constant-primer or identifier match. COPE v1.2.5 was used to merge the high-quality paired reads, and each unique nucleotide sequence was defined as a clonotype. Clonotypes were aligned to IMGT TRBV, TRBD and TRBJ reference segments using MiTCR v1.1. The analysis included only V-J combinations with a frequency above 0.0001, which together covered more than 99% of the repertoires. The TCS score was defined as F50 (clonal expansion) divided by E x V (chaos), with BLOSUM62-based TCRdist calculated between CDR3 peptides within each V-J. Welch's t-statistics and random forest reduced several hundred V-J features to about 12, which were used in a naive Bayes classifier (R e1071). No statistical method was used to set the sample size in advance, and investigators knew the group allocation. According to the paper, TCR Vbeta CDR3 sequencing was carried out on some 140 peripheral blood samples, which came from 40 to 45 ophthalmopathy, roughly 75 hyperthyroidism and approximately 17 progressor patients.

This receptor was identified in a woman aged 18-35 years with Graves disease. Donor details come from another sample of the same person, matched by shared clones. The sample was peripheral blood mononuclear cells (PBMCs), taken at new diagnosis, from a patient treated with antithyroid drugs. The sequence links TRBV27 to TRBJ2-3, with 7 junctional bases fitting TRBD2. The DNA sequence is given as TGTGCCAGCAGTGCTTCTAGCGGCCCCTATACGCAGTATTTT. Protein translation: CASSASSGPYTQYF.